This passage covers 25 T cell receptor beta chains from one sample sequenced in a study of T cells in Graves' hyperthyroidism and ophthalmopathy. What was amplified from RNA transcripts were TCR beta CDR3 regions. Carried out on the TCR CDR3, a first-round RT-PCR used the HTBI primer set. TCRdb recomputed calls from the multiplex PCR reads with MiXCR, one row per CDR3 protein. The sample has roughly 800,000 distinct CDR3 sequences, around 39% seen once. The source material was blood. The receptors originated from a man younger than 35 with Graves' hyperthyroidism.

This clonotype appeared a few times. A junction boundary mismatches the germline segment, possibly from a read error. V gene TRBV7-6 combines with J gene TRBJ2-6, with a weak D call TRBD1 (5 bases). This CDR3 is 14 amino acids long. Germline CDR1 reads SGHVS; CDR2 reads FNYEAQ. The CDR3 loop is CASSLGVQGSTEAF. DNA for the CDR3: TGTGCCAGCAGCTTAGGGGTTCAGGGCAGCACTGAAGCTTTC.

Concerning this clonotype: A read error is possible here, since a much larger clone lies one base away. The chain joins TRBV20-1 to TRBJ1-1; TRBD1 might be the D (5 bases). Trimming removed 1 base from V and 6 bases from J, with 12 bases in between. Germline V gene sequence: CDR1 DFQATT, CDR2 SNEGSKA (reference sequence). CDR3 size: 13 residues. This chain's CDR3 is CSARGPDSAEAFF. The CDR3 DNA is TGCAGTGCTAGAGGTCCCGACAGCGCTGAAGCTTTCTTT.

The rearrangement uses TRBV7-9 and TRBJ1-2; 8 bases match TRBD1. CDR1 is SEHNR and CDR2 is FQNEAQ in the germline V gene (reference sequence). Trimming at V came to 5 bases and at J to 6 bases, leaving 14 bases not matched to a gene. This CDR3 is built from 16 residues. Written as DNA, the CDR3 is TGTGCCAGCAGCCTCCCCCTTGCAGGGGGCAGAGATGGCTACACCTTC. This translates into CASSLPLAGGRDGYTF.

The chain carries TRBV12-3 or TRBV12-4 and TRBJ2-7; 10 bases are shared with TRBD1. CDR3 length: 15 amino acids. V shed 6 bases, J shed 5 bases, and the junction held 10 bases outside the gene matches. This CDR3 is CASSSAGTGVHEQYF. The CDR3 region has the DNA TGTGCCAGCAGCTCGGCGGGGACAGGGGTCCACGAGCAGTACTTC.

This clonotype occurred a few times. This chain uses TRBV19 with TRBJ1-5; D unresolved. CDR1 and CDR2 from the germline V gene are LNHDA and SQIVND (reference sequence). The CDR3 consists of 15 residues. V lost 3 bases and J lost 3, with 12 bases in between. CDR3 amino acids: CASSMNDGPNQPQHF. The DNA for the CDR3 is TGTGCCAGTAGTATGAACGACGGACCCAATCAGCCCCAGCATTTT.

Of note for this clonotype: The junction does not match germline at one end; this may be a read error. This rearrangement joins TRBV25-1 to TRBJ1-1; D unclear. The CDR3 runs to 15 residues. CDR1 and CDR2 (germline): MGHDK, SYGVNS. CDR3 bases: TGCGCCAGCAGCCAAGGCCACTACGGGAACACTGAAGCTTTCTTT. Its protein product is CASSQGHYGNTEAFF.

This chain connects TRBV13 to TRBJ2-7; 12 bases are a match to TRBD1. V lost 6 bases to trimming and J lost 6 bases; unmatched junction nucleotides: 9. The CDR3 runs to 15 residues. The germline V gene has CDR1 PRHDT and CDR2 FYEKMQ (reference sequence). Here the CDR3 reads CASSPSGTGGAEQYF. CDR3 bases: TGTGCCAGCAGTCCCTCCGGGACAGGGGGCGCCGAGCAGTACTTC.

Worth noting for this clonotype: A much larger clone lies a single base off, so this may be a read error. The chain couples TRBV2 to TRBJ2-7, with 7 nucleotides matching TRBD1. V trimming: 4 bases; J trimming: 5 bases; junction bases outside the gene matches: 11. The CDR3 is 15 residues long. Germline V gene sequence: CDR1 SNHLY, CDR2 FYNNEI. Written as DNA, the CDR3 is TGTGCCAGCAGTGGAAGTGGGACAGCCCTAGACGAGCAGTACTTC. Encoded protein: CASSGSGTALDEQYF.

This chain joins TRBV10-2 and TRBJ1-1; TRBD1 is a possible D gene (5 bases). Deletions cut 6 bases from V and 1 base from J, with 18 bases between. This CDR3 has 16 residues. Germline-derived CDR1 and CDR2 are WSHSY and SAAADI. CDR3: CASSPLYVGPNTEAFF. The CDR3 region has the DNA TGCGCCAGCAGCCCATTGTATGTGGGGCCGAACACTGAAGCTTTCTTT.

This clonotype was counted only a few times. V is TRBV19 and J is TRBJ1-1; TRBD1 matches 9 bases. V lost 6 bases and J lost 0; bases outside the gene matches: 8. This CDR3 has 16 residues. Germline assignment: CDR1 LNHDA and CDR2 SQIVND (reference sequence). CDR3 protein: CASSRGQGYMNTEAFF. For the CDR3, the DNA is TGTGCCAGTAGCCGGGGACAGGGCTACATGAACACTGAAGCTTTCTTT.

The rearrangement joins TRBV3-1 to TRBJ1-4; D gene ambiguous. The CDR3 spans 16 residues. The germline CDR1 and CDR2 sequences are LGHDT and YNNKEL (reference sequence). V was pared by 1 base and J by 8 bases, with 17 bases between. The CDR3 DNA follows: TGTGCCAGCAGCCAAGTCGAATTGGGGAGGAGAGAAAAACTGTTTTTT. Amino acid sequence: CASSQVELGRREKLFF.

Worth noting for this clonotype: In this CDR3 the conserved last residue, phenylalanine or tryptophan, is missing, so a read error is likely. The rearrangement joins TRBV9 to TRBJ1-1; tentative D call: TRBD1 (5 bases). V lost 3 bases and J lost 0, with 9 bases in between. The CDR3 totals 14 residues. Germline V lookup: CDR1 SGDLS, CDR2 YYNGEE. Here the CDR3 reads CASSADTLNTEAFL. The CDR3 DNA follows: TGTGCCAGCAGCGCGGACACCCTGAACACTGAAGCTTTCCTT.

The chain has TRBV7-2 and TRBJ1-2; 11 bases line up with TRBD1. Germline CDR1 is SGHTA and CDR2 is FQGNSA. Trimming took 5 bases from V and 8 from J; bases not matched to a gene: 10. The length of the CDR3 is 15 residues. CDR3 region: CASSAWTGGSYGYTF. The CDR3 region has the DNA TGTGCCAGCAGCGCCTGGACAGGGGGCTCCTACGGCTACACCTTC.

About this clonotype: The germline gene is not matched at one end of the junction; a read error may be the cause. This chain connects TRBV20-1 to TRBJ2-7; D not certain. From germline, CDR1 is DFQATT and CDR2 SNEGSKA (reference sequence). The CDR3 sequence is 14 residues long. The CDR3 region has the DNA TGCAGTGCTAGACCCGGACGCAATCACTACGGGCAGTACTTC. As protein: CSARPGRNHYGQYF.

J is TRBJ2-5 and V is TRBV12-3 or TRBV12-4; D remains ambiguous. Between the trimmed V and J ends, which lost 1 base and 3 bases, there was a span of 9 bases. The CDR3 spans 14 residues. Here the CDR3 reads CASSLDDGEETQYF. CDR3 coding DNA: TGTGCCAGCAGTTTAGACGACGGTGAAGAGACCCAGTACTTC.

Worth noting for this clonotype: One junction end does not reproduce the germline sequence, and a read error may be involved. The rearrangement uses TRBV2 and TRBJ1-2, with D uncertain. From germline, CDR1 is SNHLY and CDR2 FYNNEI. CDR3 length: 11 residues. CDR3 residues: CASGLAGSTIF. The CDR3 nucleotides are TGTGCCAGCGGACTAGCGGGATCGACTATCTTC.

Concerning this clonotype itself: At one end, the junction sequence differs from germline, possibly due to a read error. The rearrangement uses TRBV29-1 and TRBJ2-5, with D perhaps matching TRBD2 (6 bases). The CDR3 loop spans 14 amino acids. Germline loops: CDR1 SQVTM, CDR2 ANQGSEA. This CDR3 reads CSVGGDWYQGTQYF. The CDR3 DNA follows: TGCAGCGTTGGGGGGGACTGGTACCAAGGGACCCAGTACTTC.

This clonotype was observed a few times. The chain combines TRBV6-6 with TRBJ1-2; 9 nucleotides line up with TRBD1. V shed 5 bases and J 6 bases; nucleotides not matched to a gene: 10. The CDR3 has 15 residues. Per germline, CDR1 MNHNY and CDR2 SVGAGI (reference sequence). The CDR3 DNA sequence: TGTGCCAGCAGTCTCGCAAGGACAGGGGCCGATGGCTACACCTTC. Translating it yields CASSLARTGADGYTF.

This clonotype was counted only a few times. The rearrangement links TRBV5-8 to TRBJ2-5, with 9 bases identical to TRBD2. CDR1 and CDR2 from the germline V gene are SGHTS and YDEGEE. With V trimmed by 4 bases and J by 3 bases, 7 bases remained unmatched. The CDR3 is made up of 15 amino acids. CDR3 sequence: CASSVRLAGKETQYF. CDR3 bases: TGTGCCAGCAGCGTGCGGCTAGCGGGGAAAGAGACCCAGTACTTC.

This clonotype was detected a few times. This chain joins TRBV20-1 and TRBJ1-1; 11 nucleotides align to TRBD1. The CDR3 is 14 amino acids. Germline V gene sequence: CDR1 DFQATT, CDR2 SNEGSKA (reference sequence). J lost 5 bases, V lost 0 bases, and 2 bases had no gene match. CDR3 region: CSARDGTGGTEAFF. The CDR3 nucleotides are TGCAGTGCTAGAGACGGGACAGGGGGAACTGAAGCTTTCTTT.

This clonotype was observed once. This may arise from a read error, as a much more abundant clone is one base away. The rearrangement links TRBV15 to TRBJ1-2; no firm D call. Trimming removed 0 bases at V and 3 bases at J, with 17 bases between. Germline CDR1 is LNHNV and CDR2 is YYDKDF (reference sequence). The length of the CDR3 is 17 residues. The CDR3 spells CATSRDPCGELDYGYTF. The CDR3 nucleotides read TGTGCCACCAGCAGAGATCCCTGCGGGGAGCTTGACTATGGCTACACCTTC. Combining the CDR3 with reference TRBV15 and TRBJ1-2 gives the whole variable domain DAMVIQNPRYQVTQFGKPVTLSCSQTLNHNVMYWYQQKSSQAPKLLFHYYDKDFNNEADTPDNFQSRRPNTSFCFLDIRSPGLGDTAMYLCATSRDPCGELDYGYTFGSGTRLTVV.

The rearrangement joins TRBV5-1 to TRBJ2-7; D is perhaps TRBD2 (6 bases). Germline lookup yields CDR1 SGHRS and CDR2 YFSETQ. This CDR3 comprises 15 residues. V was shortened by 2 bases and J by 5 bases, with 17 bases between the two germline ends. The CDR3 region is CASSLVSGVIDEQYF. In DNA form, the CDR3 reads TGCGCCAGCAGCTTAGTTTCGGGGGTGATTGACGAGCAGTACTTC.

The chain has TRBV29-1 and TRBJ2-5, with 8 bases lining up with TRBD1. Trimming took 4 bases from V and 5 from J; bases not matched to a gene: 9. The length of the CDR3 is 14 residues. Germline CDR1 SQVTM, CDR2 ANQGSEA. CDR3 amino acids: CSVVFDRGRETQYF. In DNA form, the CDR3 reads TGCAGCGTTGTGTTCGACAGGGGTCGGGAGACCCAGTACTTC.

This clonotype was seen many times. This chain connects TRBV15 to TRBJ2-2; 12 bases fit TRBD2. The V gene's germline CDR1 is LNHNV and CDR2 YYDKDF (reference sequence). The length of the CDR3 is 16 residues. Trimming cost V 0 bases and J 8 bases; bases outside gene matches: 4. The CDR3 DNA reads as TGTGCCACCAGCAGAGATAGCGGACTAGCGGGAGGGGAGCTGTTTTTT. Translated: CATSRDSGLAGGELFF.

This CDR3 reads CASSSPTQGIGELFF. CDR3 DNA sequence: TGTGCCAGCAGCTCCCCCACACAGGGAATCGGGGAGCTGTTTTTT. V usage is TRBV7-9 and J usage is TRBJ2-2; TRBD1 might be the D (6 bases). Trimming cost V 4 bases and J 7 bases, with 16 bases left between them. Germline CDR1 SEHNR, CDR2 FQNEAQ (reference sequence). The CDR3 has 15 residues. The full variable domain, completed using reference TRBV7-9 and TRBJ2-2, is DTGVSQNPRHKITKRGQNVTFRCDPISEHNRLYWYRQTLGQGPEFLTYFQNEAQLEKSRLLSDRFSAERPKGSFSTLEIQRTEQGDSAMYLCASSSPTQGIGELFFGEGSRLTVL.